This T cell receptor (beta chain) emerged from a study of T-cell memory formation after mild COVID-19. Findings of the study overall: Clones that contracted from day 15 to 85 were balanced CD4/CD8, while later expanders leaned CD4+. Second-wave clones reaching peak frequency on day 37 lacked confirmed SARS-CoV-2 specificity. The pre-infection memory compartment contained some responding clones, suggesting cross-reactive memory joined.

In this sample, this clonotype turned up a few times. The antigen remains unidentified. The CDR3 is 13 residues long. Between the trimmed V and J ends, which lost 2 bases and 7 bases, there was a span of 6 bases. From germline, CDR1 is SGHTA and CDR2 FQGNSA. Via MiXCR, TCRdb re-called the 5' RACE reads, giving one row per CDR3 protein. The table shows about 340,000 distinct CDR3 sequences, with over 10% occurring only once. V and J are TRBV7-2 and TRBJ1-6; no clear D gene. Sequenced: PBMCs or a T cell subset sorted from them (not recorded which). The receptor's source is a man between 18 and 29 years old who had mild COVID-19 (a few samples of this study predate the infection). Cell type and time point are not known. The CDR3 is CASSLPENSPLHF. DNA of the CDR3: TGTGCCAGCAGCTTACCGGAGAATTCACCCCTCCACTTT.